A single sample is the source of the 6 T cell receptor beta chains below, sequenced in a study of blood T cell repertoires in COVID-19. The assay was immunoSEQ multiplex PCR, and TCRdb's table has in-frame clones only and misses some. This sample has 80,000 to 100,000 clones, with less than 95% found just once. Sequenced input: peripheral blood. These receptors all stem from a man aged 60 to 69 with acute or convalescent COVID-19.

The genes are TRBV6-2 or TRBV6-3 and TRBJ2-5; 11 positions agree with TRBD2. This CDR3 contains 14 residues. Germline V gene sequence: CDR1 MNHEY, CDR2 SVGEGT. V shed 6 bases, J shed 4 bases, and the junction held 4 bases outside the gene matches. In DNA form, the CDR3 reads TGTGCCAGCAGCCCGGGACTAGCGGTAGAGACCCAGTACTTC. It encodes CASSPGLAVETQYF.

V is TRBV2 and J is TRBJ2-2; perhaps TRBD2 as D (6 bases). The V end was cut by 5 bases, the J end by 6 bases, with 16 bases between. The CDR3 totals 15 residues. Looked up from germline, CDR1 is SNHLY and CDR2 is FYNNEI. The CDR3 is CASSRRGGDPGELFF. Written as DNA, the CDR3 is TGTGCCAGCAGTCGGAGGGGAGGAGATCCCGGGGAGCTGTTTTTT.

V and J are TRBV29-1 and TRBJ1-4; D remains unclear. Germline CDR1 SQVTM, CDR2 ANQGSEA. Trimming removed 7 bases at V and 8 bases at J, with 20 bases between. This CDR3 contains 14 residues. CDR3: CSAQAGSSGEKLFF. The CDR3 DNA reads as TGCAGCGCCCAAGCGGGGTCCAGTGGCGAAAAACTGTTTTTT.

Here the CDR3 DNA reads TGTGCCAGCAGGCCTTCAACGACAGGGGATGAGTATTTT. Amino acid sequence: CASRPSTTGDEYF. This sequence joins TRBV6-5 and TRBJ2-3; 8 bases align to TRBD1. The CDR3 consists of 13 residues. J gave up 13 bases and V 6 bases, and 12 bases lay outside the gene matches. The germline V gene encodes CDR1 MNHEY and CDR2 SVGAGI.

V and J are TRBV5-1 and TRBJ1-4, with 8 bases matching TRBD1. V trimming: 3 bases; J trimming: 2 bases; junction bases outside the gene matches: 6. Germline CDR1 and CDR2: SGHRS and YFSETQ. CDR3 length: 16 residues. The CDR3 is CASSWLGQGTNEKLFF. The CDR3 DNA reads as TGCGCCAGCAGCTGGCTCGGACAGGGCACTAATGAAAAACTGTTTTTT.

The gene calls are TRBV5-1 and TRBJ1-2, with TRBD1 matching 8 bases. The CDR3 consists of 15 residues. CDR1 and CDR2 (germline): SGHRS, YFSETQ. After removal of 3 bases from V and 3 bases from J, the junction contained 7 bases not matched to a gene. The CDR3 DNA follows: TGCGCCAGCAGCTGGAATCAGGGGGCGGACTATGGCTACACCTTC. Encoded protein: CASSWNQGADYGYTF. Variable domain in full (rest from reference TRBV5-1 and TRBJ1-2): KAGVTQTPRYLIKTRGQQVTLSCSPISGHRSVSWYQQTPGQGLQFLFEYFSETQRNKGNFPGRFSGRQFSNSRSEMNVSTLELGDSALYLCASSWNQGADYGYTFGSGTRLTVV.